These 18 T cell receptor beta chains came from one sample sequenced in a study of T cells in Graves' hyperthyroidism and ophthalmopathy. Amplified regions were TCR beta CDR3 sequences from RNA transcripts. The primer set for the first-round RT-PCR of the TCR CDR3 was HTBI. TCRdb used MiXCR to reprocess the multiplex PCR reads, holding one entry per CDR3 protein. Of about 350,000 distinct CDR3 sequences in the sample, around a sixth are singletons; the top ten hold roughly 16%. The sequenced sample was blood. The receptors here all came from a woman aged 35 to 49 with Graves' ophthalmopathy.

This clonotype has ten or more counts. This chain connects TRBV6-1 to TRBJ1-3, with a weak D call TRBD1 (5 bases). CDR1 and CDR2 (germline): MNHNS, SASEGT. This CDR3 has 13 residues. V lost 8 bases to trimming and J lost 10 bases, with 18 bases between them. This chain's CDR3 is CASGDWELATIYF. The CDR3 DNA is TGTGCCAGCGGGGACTGGGAACTTGCGACCATATATTTT.

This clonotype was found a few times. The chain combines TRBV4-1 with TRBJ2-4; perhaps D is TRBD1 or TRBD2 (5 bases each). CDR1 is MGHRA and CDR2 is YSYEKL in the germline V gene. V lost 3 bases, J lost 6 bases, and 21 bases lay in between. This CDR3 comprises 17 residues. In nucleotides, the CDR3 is TGCGCCAGCAGCCATACCGAGTGGAGGACAACCACAAACATTCAGTACTTC. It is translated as CASSHTEWRTTTNIQYF.

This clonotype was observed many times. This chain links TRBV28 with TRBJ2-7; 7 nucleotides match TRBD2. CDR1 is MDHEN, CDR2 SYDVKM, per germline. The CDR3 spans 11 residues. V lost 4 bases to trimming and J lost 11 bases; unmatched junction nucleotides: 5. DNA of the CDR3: TGTGCCAGCAGTTGGGGTCGGGGGGAGTACTTC. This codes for CASSWGRGEYF.

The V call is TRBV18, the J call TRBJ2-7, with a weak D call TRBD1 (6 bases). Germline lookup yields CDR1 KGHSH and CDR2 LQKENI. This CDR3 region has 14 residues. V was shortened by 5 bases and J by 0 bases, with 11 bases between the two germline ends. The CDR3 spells CASSGGRFSYEQYF. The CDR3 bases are TGTGCCAGCTCAGGGGGCAGGTTCTCCTACGAGCAGTACTTC.

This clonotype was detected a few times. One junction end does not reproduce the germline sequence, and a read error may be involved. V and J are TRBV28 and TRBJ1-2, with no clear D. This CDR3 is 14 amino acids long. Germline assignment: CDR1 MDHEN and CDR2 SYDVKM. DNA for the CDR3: TGTGCCAGCAGTTTGGATGGACGGAACTATGGCTACAGCTTC. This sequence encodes CASSLDGRNYGYSF.

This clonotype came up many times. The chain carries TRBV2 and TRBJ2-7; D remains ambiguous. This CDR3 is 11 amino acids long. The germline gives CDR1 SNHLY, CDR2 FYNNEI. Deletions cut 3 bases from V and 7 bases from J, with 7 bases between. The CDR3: CASSEGFEQYF. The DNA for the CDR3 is TGTGCCAGCAGTGAGGGGTTTGAGCAGTACTTC.

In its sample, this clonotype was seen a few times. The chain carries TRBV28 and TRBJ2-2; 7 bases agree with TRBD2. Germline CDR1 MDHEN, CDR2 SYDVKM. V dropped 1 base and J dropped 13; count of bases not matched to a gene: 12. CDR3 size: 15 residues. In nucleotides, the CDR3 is TGTGCCAGCAGTTTATTGGGAGGGTCCGGAGAGGCGCTGTTTTTT. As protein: CASSLLGGSGEALFF.

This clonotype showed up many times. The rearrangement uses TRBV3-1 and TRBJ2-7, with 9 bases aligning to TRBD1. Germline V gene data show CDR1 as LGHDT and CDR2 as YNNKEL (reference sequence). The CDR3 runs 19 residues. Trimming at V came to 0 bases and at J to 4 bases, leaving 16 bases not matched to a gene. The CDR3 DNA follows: TGTGCCAGCAGCCAAGATTGGGGACAGGGACCTCAAGGGAGGTACGAGCAGTACTTC. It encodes CASSQDWGQGPQGRYEQYF.

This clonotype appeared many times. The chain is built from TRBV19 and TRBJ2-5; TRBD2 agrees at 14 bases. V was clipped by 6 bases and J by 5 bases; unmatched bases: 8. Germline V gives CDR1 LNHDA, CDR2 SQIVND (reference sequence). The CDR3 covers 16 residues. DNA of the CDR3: TGTGCCAGTAGAGGAGGTCGACTAGCGGGAGGGGAGACCCAGTACTTC. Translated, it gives CASRGGRLAGGETQYF. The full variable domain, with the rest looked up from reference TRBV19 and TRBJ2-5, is DGGITQSPKYLFRKEGQNVTLSCEQNLNHDAMYWYRQDPGQGLRLIYYSQIVNDFQKGDIAEGYSVSREKKESFPLTVTSAQKNPTAFYLCASRGGRLAGGETQYFGPGTRLLVL.

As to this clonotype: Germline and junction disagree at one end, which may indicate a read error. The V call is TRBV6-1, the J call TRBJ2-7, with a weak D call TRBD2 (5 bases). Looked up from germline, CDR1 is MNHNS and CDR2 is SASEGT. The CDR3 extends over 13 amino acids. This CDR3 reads CAISDGERYEQYF. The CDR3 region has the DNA TGTGCCATCAGTGATGGTGAGCGGTACGAGCAGTACTTC.

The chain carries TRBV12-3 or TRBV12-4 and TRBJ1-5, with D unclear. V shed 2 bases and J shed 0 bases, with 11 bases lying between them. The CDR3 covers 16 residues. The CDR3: CASSLRSGVSNQPQHF. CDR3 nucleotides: TGTGCCAGCAGTTTAAGGTCCGGGGTTAGCAATCAGCCCCAGCATTTT.

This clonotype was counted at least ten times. The CDR3 region has the DNA TGCAGCGTAGTCACAGGGGATGGCTACACCTTC. Protein product: CSVVTGDGYTF. The J gene is TRBJ1-2, the V gene TRBV29-1; TRBD1 matches 7 bases. This CDR3 is built from 11 residues. The germline gives CDR1 SQVTM, CDR2 ANQGSEA. With V trimmed by 6 bases and J by 6 bases, 4 bases remained unmatched. Complete variable domain (other parts from reference TRBV29-1 and TRBJ1-2): SAVISQKPSRDICQRGTSLTIQCQVDSQVTMMFWYRQQPGQSLTLIATANQGSEATYESGFVIDKFPISRPNLTFSTLTVSNMSPEDSSIYLCSVVTGDGYTFGSGTRLTVV.

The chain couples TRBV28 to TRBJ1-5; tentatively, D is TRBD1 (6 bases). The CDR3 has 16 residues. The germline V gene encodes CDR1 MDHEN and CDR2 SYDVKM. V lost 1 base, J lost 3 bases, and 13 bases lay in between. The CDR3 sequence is CASSLSQGINNQPQHF. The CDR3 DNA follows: TGTGCCAGCAGTTTATCCCAGGGGATAAACAATCAGCCCCAGCATTTT.

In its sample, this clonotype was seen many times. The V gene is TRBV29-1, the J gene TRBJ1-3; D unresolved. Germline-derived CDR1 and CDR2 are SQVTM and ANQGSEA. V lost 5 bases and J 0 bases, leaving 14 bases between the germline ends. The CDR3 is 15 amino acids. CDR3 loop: CSVYSGFGSGNTIYF. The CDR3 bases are TGCAGCGTTTATTCCGGTTTCGGCTCTGGAAACACCATATATTTT.

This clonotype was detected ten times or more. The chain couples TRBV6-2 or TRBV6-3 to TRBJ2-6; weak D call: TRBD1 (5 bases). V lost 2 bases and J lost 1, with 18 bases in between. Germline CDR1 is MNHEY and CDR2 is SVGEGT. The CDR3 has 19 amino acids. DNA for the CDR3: TGTGCCAGCAGTTACCTAAGGTCAGGGTCAGTATCTGGGGCCAACGTCCTGACTTTC. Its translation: CASSYLRSGSVSGANVLTF.

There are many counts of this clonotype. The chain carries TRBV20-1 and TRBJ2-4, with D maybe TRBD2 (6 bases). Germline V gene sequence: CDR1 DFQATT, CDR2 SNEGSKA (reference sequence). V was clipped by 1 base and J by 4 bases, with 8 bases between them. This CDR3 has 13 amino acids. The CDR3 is CSARGLVKNIQYF. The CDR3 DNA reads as TGCAGTGCTAGAGGACTAGTGAAAAACATTCAGTACTTC.

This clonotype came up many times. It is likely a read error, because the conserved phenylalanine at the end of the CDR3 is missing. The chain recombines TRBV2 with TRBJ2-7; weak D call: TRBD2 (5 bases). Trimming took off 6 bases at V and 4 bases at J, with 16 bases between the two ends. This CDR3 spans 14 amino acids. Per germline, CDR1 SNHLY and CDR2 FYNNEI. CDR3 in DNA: TGTGCCAGCAGGGCCGGACTCCTAACTTACGAGCAGTACCTC. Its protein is CASRAGLLTYEQYL.

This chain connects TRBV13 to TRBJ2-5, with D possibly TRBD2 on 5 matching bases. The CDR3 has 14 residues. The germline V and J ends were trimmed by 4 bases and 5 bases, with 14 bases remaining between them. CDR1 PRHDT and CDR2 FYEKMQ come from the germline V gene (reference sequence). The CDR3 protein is CASSSPEGPETQYF. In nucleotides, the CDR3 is TGTGCCAGCAGCTCTCCCGAGGGCCCGGAGACCCAGTACTTC.